A single sample is the source of the 21 T cell receptor beta chains below, sequenced in a study of a mutant IDH1 vaccine in newly diagnosed glioma. Their specific antigens are unknown. Time point defined: week 35, safety follow-up. Each vaccine dose was 300 ug of mutant IDH1 20-mer peptide, with topical imiquimod. The repertoire was sequenced with immunoSEQ multiplex PCR; TCRdb's copy has only in-frame clones and lacks some. The sample records about 46,000 clones, approximately 92% being singletons. The source material was PBMCs, sampled from a glioma patient whose treatment included an IDH1 peptide vaccine. Receptors were obtained from a man in his fifties or sixties with glioma.

Comments on this clone: Relative to the germline gene, one junction end is altered; a read error may explain this. The CDR3 sequence is CASSPLNTGELFF. In DNA, the CDR3 is TGTGCTAGCAGCCCACTCAACACCGGGGAGCTGTTTTTT. V and J are TRBV7-7 and TRBJ2-2; D gene ambiguous. This CDR3 contains 13 residues. CDR1 and CDR2 (germline): SSHAT, FNYEAQ (reference sequence).

This sequence joins TRBV19 and TRBJ2-3, with 14 bases that match TRBD2. The germline V gene has CDR1 LNHDA and CDR2 SQIVND (reference sequence). The CDR3 is made up of 16 amino acids. V lost 5 bases, J lost 4 bases, and 5 bases stayed unmatched. Written as DNA, the CDR3 is TGTGCCAGTAGTCCGGGGACTAGCGGGAGCGCAGATACGCAGTATTTT. It translates to CASSPGTSGSADTQYF.

This clone came up a few times. The chain couples TRBV2 to TRBJ1-5; no clear D gene. The V and J ends lost 7 bases and 7 bases respectively, with 17 bases between them. This CDR3 contains 14 residues. Germline V gene lookup returns CDR1 SNHLY and CDR2 FYNNEI. CDR3 DNA: TGTGCCAGCACCTTACCCCAGGATAGGCAGCCCCAGCATTTT. Protein: CASTLPQDRQPQHF.

The rearrangement joins TRBV5-1 to TRBJ1-2; D call uncertain. Germline CDR1 SGHRS, CDR2 YFSETQ. V lost 3 bases to trimming and J lost 6 bases, with 12 bases between them. The CDR3 covers 13 residues. Here the CDR3 DNA reads TGCGCCAGCAGCTCGTTTGAAAGGAATGGCTACACCTTC. It translates to CASSSFERNGYTF.

V and J are TRBV25-1 and TRBJ1-1; D not resolved. The germline V gene encodes CDR1 MGHDK and CDR2 SYGVNS. This CDR3 region has 13 residues. Trimming took 8 bases from V and 5 from J, leaving 15 bases between them. The CDR3 DNA follows: TGTGCCAGCGGAGATGGGTCAATAACTGAAGCTTTCTTT. The encoded protein is CASGDGSITEAFF.

The chain uses TRBV6-5 and TRBJ2-6, with D perhaps matching TRBD1 (6 bases). V shed 5 bases and J shed 3 bases, with 11 bases lying between them. The V gene's germline CDR1 is MNHEY and CDR2 SVGAGI. The CDR3 is made up of 15 amino acids. In DNA, the CDR3 is TGTGCCAGCAGTCTCCAGGGGCTTGGGGCCAACGTCCTGACTTTC. Encoded protein: CASSLQGLGANVLTF.

The rearrangement joins TRBV6-5 to TRBJ1-1; perhaps TRBD1 as D (5 bases). The CDR3 totals 15 residues. The germline V and J ends were trimmed by 2 bases and 3 bases, with 13 bases remaining between them. Germline-derived CDR1 and CDR2 are MNHEY and SVGAGI. As DNA, the CDR3 is TGTGCCAGCAGTTACAACCGGGGGACCCACACTGAAGCTTTCTTT. Its translation: CASSYNRGTHTEAFF.

The J gene is TRBJ2-7, the V gene TRBV2; D possibly corresponds to TRBD2 (7 bases). Germline V gene lookup returns CDR1 SNHLY and CDR2 FYNNEI. The CDR3 has 17 residues. The ends were cut back, 4 bases at V and 3 bases at J, with 22 bases in the middle. CDR3 DNA: TGTGCCAGCAGTGTGGTGAGGGGGGGGGCTGTGTTCTACGAGCAGTACTTC. Amino acid sequence: CASSVVRGGAVFYEQYF.

The CDR3 DNA is TGTGCCAGCAGCCCGGTTGCGGCATTTTACACTGAAGCTTTCTTT. Its translation is CASSPVAAFYTEAFF. The chain recombines TRBV7-9 with TRBJ1-1; D gene uncertain. CDR1 is SEHNR, CDR2 FQNEAQ, per germline (reference sequence). This CDR3 is built from 15 residues. Between the trimmed V and J ends, which lost 5 bases and 3 bases, there was a span of 16 bases. Filled out from reference TRBV7-9 and TRBJ1-1, the complete variable domain reads DTGVSQNPRHKITKRGQNVTFRCDPISEHNRLYWYRQTLGQGPEFLTYFQNEAQLEKSRLLSDRFSAERPKGSFSTLEIQRTEQGDSAMYLCASSPVAAFYTEAFFGQGTRLTVV.

The chain recombines TRBV19 with TRBJ2-7; the D call may be TRBD1 or TRBD2 (6 bases each). Trimming cost V 1 base and J 3 bases, with 10 bases left between them. Per the germline V gene, CDR1 is LNHDA and CDR2 is SQIVND (reference sequence). The length of the CDR3 is 14 residues. The CDR3 loop is CASSIGRGNYEQYF. In DNA form, the CDR3 reads TGTGCCAGTAGTATAGGGAGGGGGAACTACGAGCAGTACTTC.

The chain recombines TRBV5-5 with TRBJ1-4, with 7 bases fitting TRBD1. Germline V CDR1 and CDR2: SGHKS, YYEKEE (reference sequence). The CDR3 is made up of 15 amino acids. The V and J ends lost 2 bases and 5 bases, in that order; junction bases with no gene match: 6. In DNA, the CDR3 is TGTGCCAGCAGCTTAGACAGGGTGGGGAATGAAAAACTGTTTTTT. It yields the protein CASSLDRVGNEKLFF. Full variable domain (outside the CDR3, taken from reference TRBV5-5 and TRBJ1-4): DAGVTQSPTHLIKTRGQQVTLRCSPISGHKSVSWYQQVLGQGPQFIFQYYEKEERGRGNFPDRFSARQFPNYSSELNVNALLLGDSALYLCASSLDRVGNEKLFFGSGTQLSVL.

V and J are TRBV2 and TRBJ2-7; TRBD1 matches 11 bases. After removal of 6 bases from V and 2 bases from J, the junction contained 6 bases not matched to a gene. Looked up from germline, CDR1 is SNHLY and CDR2 is FYNNEI. The CDR3 runs 15 residues. The CDR3 DNA is TGTGCCAGCAGGGAGGGACAGGGGGTAGCCTACGAGCAGTACTTC. This translates into CASREGQGVAYEQYF.

The V gene is TRBV27, the J gene TRBJ1-5, with 8 bases lining up with TRBD1. Germline CDR1 MNHEY, CDR2 SMNVEV (reference sequence). V was clipped by 4 bases and J by 4 bases; unmatched bases: 3. The CDR3 is made up of 14 amino acids. In DNA form, the CDR3 reads TGTGCCAGCAGTTCAGGGGGCCTAAATCAGCCCCAGCATTTT. Residues: CASSSGGLNQPQHF.

This chain connects TRBV7-8 to TRBJ2-1, with TRBD1 identical over 9 bases. The CDR3 consists of 17 residues. V lost 5 bases to trimming and J lost 5 bases; unmatched junction nucleotides: 13. From germline, CDR1 is SGHVS and CDR2 FQNEAQ. This chain's CDR3 is CASSRAPDRGENNEQFF. In nucleotides, the CDR3 is TGTGCCAGCAGCCGAGCACCCGACAGGGGGGAGAACAATGAGCAGTTCTTC.

Here the CDR3 DNA reads TGCGCCAGCAGCGACCGGGTGGGGGGGAACACCGGGGAGCTGTTTTTT. It translates to CASSDRVGGNTGELFF. The V and J genes are TRBV5-1 and TRBJ2-2, with D possibly being TRBD2 (6 bases). The V end lost 4 bases, the J end lost 1 base, and 14 bases lay between the germline ends. Germline CDR1 reads SGHRS; CDR2 reads YFSETQ. The CDR3 is 16 residues long. The whole variable domain, filled in from reference TRBV5-1 and TRBJ2-2, reads KAGVTQTPRYLIKTRGQQVTLSCSPISGHRSVSWYQQTPGQGLQFLFEYFSETQRNKGNFPGRFSGRQFSNSRSEMNVSTLELGDSALYLCASSDRVGGNTGELFFGEGSRLTVL.

This chain uses TRBV28 with TRBJ1-5; the D gene is possibly TRBD1 (5 bases). Germline CDR1 is MDHEN and CDR2 is SYDVKM. The CDR3 sequence is 15 residues long. The V and J ends lost 6 bases and 7 bases respectively, with 19 bases between them. CDR3 sequence reads: CASSPGGGGGQPQHF. The CDR3 coding sequence is TGTGCCAGCAGCCCTGGCGGGGGGGGAGGACAGCCCCAGCATTTT.

This clone was counted a few times. This chain joins TRBV5-1 and TRBJ2-3; unclear D gene. The CDR3 sequence is 17 residues long. V shed 0 bases and J shed 0 bases, with 14 bases lying between them. Germline CDR1 reads SGHRS; CDR2 reads YFSETQ. The CDR3 DNA is TGCGCCAGCAGCTTGGGGACCGCCCCACCAAGCACAGATACGCAGTATTTT. It codes for CASSLGTAPPSTDTQYF.

This chain uses TRBV7-9 with TRBJ2-1, with unresolved D. CDR1 is SEHNR and CDR2 is FQNEAQ in the germline V gene (reference sequence). The CDR3 consists of 13 residues. The V and J ends lost 1 base and 2 bases respectively, with 3 bases between them. The CDR3 DNA reads TGTGCCAGCAGCTTAGAGGCCTACAATGAGCAGTTCTTC. It is translated as CASSLEAYNEQFF.

This sequence joins TRBV29-1 and TRBJ2-7; 12 bases match TRBD1. CDR3 length equals 14 residues. V dropped 7 bases and J dropped 7; count of bases not matched to a gene: 11. Per germline, CDR1 SQVTM and CDR2 ANQGSEA. The CDR3 spells CSAGGGQGAREQYF. The CDR3 DNA reads TGCAGCGCCGGGGGGGGACAGGGGGCGCGAGAGCAGTACTTC.

The genes are TRBV5-1 and TRBJ1-2; 7 bases align to TRBD1. Germline CDR1 is SGHRS and CDR2 is YFSETQ. Losses at the gene ends were 3 bases for V and 2 bases for J; bases not matched to a gene: 1. The CDR3 is made up of 13 amino acids. The CDR3 reads CASSSTGNYGYTF. The CDR3, as DNA: TGCGCCAGCAGCTCGACAGGGAACTATGGCTACACCTTC.

The chain couples TRBV10-3 to TRBJ1-5; TRBD1 might be the D (6 bases). Germline V gene sequence: CDR1 ENHRY, CDR2 SYGVKD. The CDR3 covers 14 residues. Between the trimmed V and J ends, which lost 7 bases and 3 bases, there was a span of 13 bases. This CDR3 reads CAIKQTGANQPQHF. CDR3 sequence (DNA): TGTGCCATCAAACAGACAGGTGCCAATCAGCCCCAGCATTTT.